This entry lists 26 T cell receptor beta chains sequenced from one sample in a study of T cell responses to AZD1222 COVID-19 vaccine. The table came from immunoSEQ multiplex PCR; TCRdb's copy has only in-frame clones and leaves some out. In the table there are 100,000 to 120,000 clones, around nine tenths of which are singletons. The sample in question was peripheral blood, obtained 28 days after the second AZD1222 dose. All receptors derive from an adult who received the AZD1222 COVID-19 vaccine.

This chain uses TRBV6-2 or TRBV6-3 with TRBJ1-2; D is unclear. CDR3 length: 14 amino acids. Between the trimmed V and J ends, which lost 5 bases and 2 bases, there was a span of 12 bases. Germline V CDR1 and CDR2: MNHEY, SVGEGT. This CDR3 reads CASSTRPPNYGYTF. In DNA, the CDR3 is TGTGCCAGCAGTACCCGGCCGCCCAACTATGGCTACACCTTC.

The V gene is TRBV5-1, the J gene TRBJ2-1; tentatively, D is TRBD1 or TRBD2 (5 bases each). The V end lost 3 bases, the J end lost 6 bases, and 10 bases lay between the germline ends. Looked up from germline, CDR1 is SGHRS and CDR2 is YFSETQ. The CDR3 covers 13 residues. CDR3 region: CASSSGPRNEQFF. In nucleotides, the CDR3 is TGCGCCAGCAGCTCGGGACCCCGCAATGAGCAGTTCTTC. The complete variable domain, with remaining parts taken from reference TRBV5-1 and TRBJ2-1, reads KAGVTQTPRYLIKTRGQQVTLSCSPISGHRSVSWYQQTPGQGLQFLFEYFSETQRNKGNFPGRFSGRQFSNSRSEMNVSTLELGDSALYLCASSSGPRNEQFFGPGTRLTVL.

The chain has TRBV7-9 and TRBJ1-4; no firm D call. Trimming removed 5 bases from V and 0 bases from J, with 7 bases in between. From germline, CDR1 is SEHNR and CDR2 FQNEAQ (reference sequence). This CDR3 is built from 14 residues. The CDR3: CASSPGATNEKLFF. CDR3 coding DNA: TGTGCCAGCAGCCCCGGGGCAACTAATGAAAAACTGTTTTTT.

This clone was recorded only once. V and J are TRBV7-9 and TRBJ2-7; D is perhaps TRBD2 (5 bases). V lost 1 base, J lost 2 bases, and 9 bases lay in between. The CDR3 is made up of 14 amino acids. Germline loops: CDR1 SEHNR, CDR2 FQNEAQ (reference sequence). CDR3 amino acids: CASSLVSGPYEQYF. The CDR3 nucleotides are TGTGCCAGCAGCTTAGTCAGCGGACCCTACGAGCAGTACTTC. Variable domain in full (rest from reference TRBV7-9 and TRBJ2-7): DTGVSQNPRHKITKRGQNVTFRCDPISEHNRLYWYRQTLGQGPEFLTYFQNEAQLEKSRLLSDRFSAERPKGSFSTLEIQRTEQGDSAMYLCASSLVSGPYEQYFGPGTRLTVT.

The genes are TRBV7-2 and TRBJ1-6, with D hard to call. CDR1 is SGHTA, CDR2 FQGNSA, per germline. Trimming stripped 5 bases from V and 9 bases from J, with 29 bases between. This CDR3 comprises 19 residues. CDR3 sequence: CASSPGVVAATSGGSPLHF. In DNA, the CDR3 is TGTGCCAGCAGCCCCGGGGTCGTGGCGGCTACGTCGGGTGGTTCACCCCTCCACTTT.

This clone was counted once. This chain connects TRBV13 to TRBJ1-3; a possible D gene is TRBD1 (6 bases). Between the trimmed V and J ends, which lost 4 bases and 0 bases, there was a span of 19 bases. This CDR3 comprises 18 residues. The germline gives CDR1 PRHDT, CDR2 FYEKMQ (reference sequence). DNA for the CDR3: TGTGCCAGCAGCTCCACACGACAGGAAGCCTTCTCTGGAAACACCATATATTTT. Translating it yields CASSSTRQEAFSGNTIYF.

The chain employs TRBV29-1 and TRBJ2-7; D is unclear. Looked up from germline, CDR1 is SQVTM and CDR2 is ANQGSEA. Trimming took off 6 bases at V and 3 bases at J, with 15 bases between the two ends. The CDR3 length is 13 residues. The CDR3, as DNA: TGCAGCGTGGAAACCGGGCCTATCTACGAGCAGTACTTC. It codes for CSVETGPIYEQYF.

The chain combines TRBV5-4 with TRBJ1-4, with TRBD1 matching over 10 bases. The CDR3 has 14 amino acids. Looked up from germline, CDR1 is SGHNT and CDR2 is YYREEE (reference sequence). V dropped 4 bases and J dropped 8; count of bases not matched to a gene: 5. The chain's CDR3 is CASSDGTGDEKLFF. CDR3 nucleotides: TGTGCCAGCAGCGACGGGACAGGGGACGAAAAACTGTTTTTT.

The chain couples TRBV2 to TRBJ2-6; D unresolved. Trimming removed 5 bases at V and 4 bases at J, with 12 bases between. The CDR3 runs 15 residues. CDR1 SNHLY and CDR2 FYNNEI come from the germline V gene. The CDR3 loop is CASSTEALGANVLTF. In nucleotides, the CDR3 is TGTGCCAGCAGTACAGAAGCTCTAGGGGCCAACGTCCTGACTTTC. The entire variable domain, with the rest obtained from reference TRBV2 and TRBJ2-6, is as follows: EPEVTQTPSHQVTQMGQEVILRCVPISNHLYFYWYRQILGQKVEFLVSFYNNEISEKSEIFDDQFSVERPDGSNFTLKIRSTKLEDSAMYFCASSTEALGANVLTFGAGSRLTVL.

J is TRBJ2-7 and V is TRBV15; no clear D gene. Germline CDR1 LNHNV, CDR2 YYDKDF (reference sequence). Trimming cost V 0 bases and J 3 bases, with 9 bases left between them. The length of the CDR3 is 14 residues. The CDR3 nucleotides read TGTGCCACCAGCAGAGATCGGGCCAACTACGAGCAGTACTTC. Its protein product is CATSRDRANYEQYF. Using reference TRBV15 and TRBJ2-7 for the parts outside the CDR3, the full variable domain is DAMVIQNPRYQVTQFGKPVTLSCSQTLNHNVMYWYQQKSSQAPKLLFHYYDKDFNNEADTPDNFQSRRPNTSFCFLDIRSPGLGDTAMYLCATSRDRANYEQYFGPGTRLTVT.

This sequence joins TRBV9 and TRBJ1-5; a weak D match, TRBD1 (5 bases). Trimming took off 4 bases at V and 5 bases at J, with 13 bases between the two ends. The CDR3 contains 14 residues. CDR1 and CDR2 (germline): SGDLS, YYNGEE. CDR3 nucleotides: TGTGCCAGCAGCCTCCGGGACGGTGATCAGCCCCAGCATTTT. Translated: CASSLRDGDQPQHF.

V usage is TRBV27 and J usage is TRBJ2-1; TRBD2 matches 9 bases. The ends lost 6 bases at V and 2 bases at J; junction bases unmatched: 5. Germline V gene sequence: CDR1 MNHEY, CDR2 SMNVEV (reference sequence). The CDR3 totals 15 residues. CDR3 DNA: TGTGCCAGCAGCCTACTAGCGGGTACCTACAATGAGCAGTTCTTC. Protein: CASSLLAGTYNEQFF.

The chain links TRBV28 to TRBJ2-7, with 9 bases aligning to TRBD1. The CDR3 consists of 17 residues. CDR1 is MDHEN, CDR2 SYDVKM, per germline. The V and J ends lost 8 bases and 0 bases, in that order; junction bases with no gene match: 14. CDR3 amino acids: CASRPSGTGRSSYEQYF. DNA for the CDR3: TGTGCCAGCCGTCCCTCCGGGACAGGGAGAAGCTCCTACGAGCAGTACTTC.

The J gene is TRBJ2-4, the V gene TRBV6-2 or TRBV6-3, with D perhaps TRBD1 (6 bases). Between the trimmed V and J ends, which lost 0 bases and 8 bases, there was a span of 26 bases. CDR1 and CDR2 (germline): MNHEY, SVGEGT. The CDR3 runs to 19 residues. In DNA form, the CDR3 reads TGTGCCAGCAGTTACTCGCACCGGGCGTCTGGGGGCCACGCGGACATTCAGTACTTC. This sequence encodes CASSYSHRASGGHADIQYF.

This sequence joins TRBV10-3 and TRBJ1-1; possibly TRBD1 for D (6 bases). The CDR3 covers 16 residues. Deletions cut 2 bases from V and 1 base from J, with 14 bases between. The V gene's germline CDR1 is ENHRY and CDR2 SYGVKD. The CDR3 is CAISEDRSLGNTEAFF. The CDR3 DNA reads TGTGCCATCAGTGAGGACAGGAGCCTAGGGAACACTGAAGCTTTCTTT.

The V and J genes are TRBV13 and TRBJ1-6; D might be TRBD1 (5 bases). Trimming took off 7 bases at V and 16 bases at J, with 20 bases between the two ends. Germline V lookup: CDR1 PRHDT, CDR2 FYEKMQ (reference sequence). The CDR3 loop spans 13 amino acids. In nucleotides, the CDR3 is TGTGCCAGCACCCCTGGGGGGACCGGTCTTCTCCACTTT. It specifies CASTPGGTGLLHF.

In its sample, this clone was seen a few times. This chain links TRBV18 with TRBJ1-5, with 7 bases lining up with TRBD1. After removal of 3 bases from V and 5 bases from J, the junction contained 4 bases not matched to a gene. Germline V lookup: CDR1 KGHSH, CDR2 LQKENI. The CDR3 covers 14 residues. CDR3: CASSPGTDDQPQHF. In DNA form, the CDR3 reads TGTGCCAGCTCACCGGGGACAGATGATCAGCCCCAGCATTTT.

CDR3: CASSQERQARMKLFF. Written as DNA, the CDR3 is TGCGCCAGCAGCCAAGAGCGGCAGGCCCGAATGAAACTGTTTTTT. The chain carries TRBV4-1 and TRBJ1-4; no definite D call. V was trimmed by 0 bases and J by 11 bases, leaving 16 bases between them. CDR3 length: 15 amino acids. Germline assignment: CDR1 MGHRA and CDR2 YSYEKL.

The chain joins TRBV7-6 to TRBJ1-6; TRBD1 agrees at 7 bases. V was clipped by 5 bases and J by 4 bases; unmatched bases: 8. The CDR3 loop spans 16 amino acids. Per the germline V gene, CDR1 is SGHVS and CDR2 is FNYEAQ. In DNA form, the CDR3 reads TGTGCCAGCAGCGCAGCGGGACAGCCATATAATTCACCCCTCCACTTT. It specifies CASSAAGQPYNSPLHF.

The J gene is TRBJ2-7, the V gene TRBV7-2; no clear D gene. The germline V gene encodes CDR1 SGHTA and CDR2 FQGNSA. The ends were cut back, 5 bases at V and 0 bases at J, with 11 bases in the middle. CDR3 length: 14 amino acids. DNA of the CDR3: TGTGCCAGCAGCGTACGCCCAAGCTCCTACGAGCAGTACTTC. It yields the protein CASSVRPSSYEQYF.

J is TRBJ2-7 and V is TRBV5-8, with TRBD1 matching 7 bases. Germline CDR1 SGHTS, CDR2 YDEGEE. The ends lost 4 bases at V and 2 bases at J; junction bases unmatched: 9. This CDR3 contains 15 residues. CDR3 residues: CASSKSTGVAYEQYF. The CDR3 region has the DNA TGTGCCAGCAGCAAAAGCACAGGGGTTGCCTACGAGCAGTACTTC.

This chain links TRBV5-4 with TRBJ1-1; no reliable D call. The CDR3 runs to 12 residues. V was cut by 4 bases and J by 6 bases, with 10 bases left in between. In germline, CDR1 is SGHNT, CDR2 YYREEE (reference sequence). The CDR3 nucleotides read TGTGCCAGCAGCACGTTAGGACCTGAAGCTTTCTTT. Residues: CASSTLGPEAFF.

This chain connects TRBV5-1 to TRBJ2-2; tentatively, D is TRBD1 (6 bases). In germline, CDR1 is SGHRS, CDR2 YFSETQ. The CDR3 is made up of 15 amino acids. The V end was cut by 1 base, the J end by 2 bases, with 9 bases between. CDR3 DNA sequence: TGCGCCAGCAGCTTGTTCGGGACAAACACCGGGGAGCTGTTTTTT. This encodes CASSLFGTNTGELFF.

The chain joins TRBV12-3 or TRBV12-4 to TRBJ1-1; D is uncertain. Trimming stripped 3 bases from V and 1 base from J, with 6 bases between. The CDR3 contains 13 residues. As DNA, the CDR3 is TGTGCCAGCAGTTTGCAGCAGAACACTGAAGCTTTCTTT. It codes for CASSLQQNTEAFF.

This clone was counted a few times. The CDR3 is CAISEAGGSNQPQHF. CDR3 in DNA: TGTGCCATCAGTGAGGCAGGCGGGAGCAATCAGCCCCAGCATTTT. V and J are TRBV10-3 and TRBJ1-5, with no clear D. This CDR3 contains 15 residues. V dropped 2 bases and J dropped 1 base, with 9 bases sitting between them. Germline CDR1 is ENHRY and CDR2 is SYGVKD.

This clone was seen a single time. The chain links TRBV18 to TRBJ1-4; 9 positions agree with TRBD1. The CDR3 has 15 residues. Germline V gives CDR1 KGHSH, CDR2 LQKENI. V lost 0 bases, J lost 7 bases, and 3 bases stayed unmatched. CDR3 loop: CASSPPGQGREKLFF. In nucleotides, the CDR3 is TGTGCCAGCTCACCACCGGGACAGGGTCGTGAAAAACTGTTTTTT.